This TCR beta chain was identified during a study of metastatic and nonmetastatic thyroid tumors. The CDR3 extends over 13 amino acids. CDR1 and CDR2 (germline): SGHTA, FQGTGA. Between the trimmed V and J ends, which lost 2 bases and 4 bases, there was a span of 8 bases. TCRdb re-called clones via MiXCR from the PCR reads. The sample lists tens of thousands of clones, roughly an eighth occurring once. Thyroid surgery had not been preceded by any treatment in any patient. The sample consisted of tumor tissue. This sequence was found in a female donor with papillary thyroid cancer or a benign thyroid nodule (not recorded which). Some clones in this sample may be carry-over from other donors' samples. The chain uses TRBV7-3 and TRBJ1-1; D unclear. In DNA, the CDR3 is TGTGCCAGCAGCTTAGCCCGAATCACTGAAGCTTTCTTT. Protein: CASSLARITEAFF.